A single sample is the source of the 26 T cell receptor beta chains below, sequenced in a study of blood T cells in healthy people across ages. Next came a second PCR, run for roughly 7 to 12 cycles, which used a sample-barcoded 5' primer along with a J-beta primer mix. TCRdb processed the 5' RACE reads anew with MiXCR; each CDR3 protein has one entry. The repertoire holds 1.5 million to 2 million distinct CDR3 sequences, with just under 50% as singletons. Sequencing was performed on blood. Receptors originate from a middle-aged woman in good health.

This clonotype was found a few times. The CDR3 DNA is TGCGCCAGCAGCCAAGATGGAAATACGCAGTATTTT. This codes for CASSQDGNTQYF. The chain links TRBV4-1 to TRBJ2-3, with D unresolved. The V gene's germline CDR1 is MGHRA and CDR2 YSYEKL. This CDR3 is built from 12 residues. Trimming removed 0 bases at V and 7 bases at J, with 5 bases between.

This clonotype has only a few counts. This sequence joins TRBV5-1 and TRBJ2-7; TRBD1 agrees at 7 bases. Germline-derived CDR1 and CDR2 are SGHRS and YFSETQ. Trimming cost V 3 bases and J 0 bases; bases outside gene matches: 6. This CDR3 has 15 amino acids. CDR3 coding DNA: TGCGCCAGCAGCTCCGGACAGGCTAGCTCCTACGAGCAGTACTTC. As protein: CASSSGQASSYEQYF.

Regarding this clonotype: Mismatch with germline at one junction end may stem from a read error. The V gene is TRBV29-1, the J gene TRBJ1-2; the D gene is possibly TRBD1 (5 bases). Per the germline V gene, CDR1 is SQVTM and CDR2 is ANQGSEA. CDR3 size: 13 residues. The CDR3: CSVEGWDFGGCTF. Here the CDR3 DNA reads TGCAGCGTTGAGGGGTGGGACTTCGGTGGCTGCACCTTC.

This clonotype was counted only a few times. The chain has TRBV12-3 or TRBV12-4 and TRBJ2-3; perhaps TRBD1 as D (5 bases). Trimming stripped 6 bases from V and 7 bases from J, with 11 bases between. This CDR3 is 12 amino acids long. The DNA of the CDR3 is TGTGCCAGCAGCTCTACAGGAAATACGCAGTATTTT. Its translation: CASSSTGNTQYF.

The V gene is TRBV24-1, the J gene TRBJ1-2; D may be TRBD1 (5 bases). In germline, CDR1 is KGHDR, CDR2 SFDVKD. Trimming left V 5 bases short and J 0 bases short, with 9 bases between. The CDR3 consists of 14 residues. DNA of the CDR3: TGTGCCACCAGTGGGGCAGGGCCTAACTATGGCTACACCTTC. It translates to CATSGAGPNYGYTF.

This clonotype was seen only a few times. This rearrangement joins TRBV7-9 to TRBJ2-1, with no clear D. Deletions cut 5 bases from V and 7 bases from J, with 9 bases between. The V gene's germline CDR1 is SEHNR and CDR2 FQNEAQ (reference sequence). This CDR3 contains 12 residues. The CDR3 sequence: CASSPTVNEQFF. In DNA form, the CDR3 reads TGTGCCAGCAGCCCCACAGTTAATGAGCAGTTCTTC.

V is TRBV6-2 or TRBV6-3 and J is TRBJ1-2; 7 nucleotides align to TRBD1. The V gene end was trimmed by 5 bases and the J gene end by 5 bases; junction bases not matched to a gene: 8. Germline values: CDR1 MNHEY, CDR2 SVGEGT. The CDR3 totals 14 residues. The CDR3 spells CASSQRDRIYGYTF. In DNA form, the CDR3 reads TGTGCCAGCAGTCAGCGGGACAGAATATATGGCTACACCTTC.

CDR3 region: CASSLAGESSGANVLTF. CDR3 sequence (DNA): TGCGCCAGCAGCTTGGCGGGGGAAAGCTCTGGGGCCAACGTCCTGACTTTC. This chain links TRBV5-1 with TRBJ2-6; D may be TRBD2 (6 bases). The CDR3 contains 17 residues. Per the germline V gene, CDR1 is SGHRS and CDR2 is YFSETQ. Trimming left V 0 bases short and J 0 bases short, with 10 bases between.

Comments on this clonotype: The junction differs from germline at one of its ends, possibly a read error. The rearrangement uses TRBV4-1 and TRBJ2-5; the D is unclear. This CDR3 is built from 15 residues. Germline-derived CDR1 and CDR2 are MGHRA and YSYEKL. CDR3 in amino acids: CASNQDSQLQETQYF. DNA for the CDR3: TGCGCCAGCAACCAAGATAGCCAGCTACAAGAGACCCAGTACTTC.

The V call is TRBV6-2 or TRBV6-3, the J call TRBJ2-7, with 9 positions matching TRBD1. The CDR3 has 16 residues. V lost 2 bases and J lost 7; bases outside the gene matches: 12. Germline values: CDR1 MNHEY, CDR2 SVGEGT. The CDR3 region is CASSYASGQGCSEQYF. The CDR3 DNA is TGTGCCAGCAGTTACGCTTCGGGACAGGGATGTAGTGAGCAGTACTTC.

The chain couples TRBV27 to TRBJ1-2; 10 bases agree with TRBD1. The V segment lost 2 bases and the J segment 8 bases; nucleotides outside the gene matches: 8. The CDR3 runs 15 residues. Germline V gives CDR1 MNHEY, CDR2 SMNVEV (reference sequence). The CDR3 DNA is TGTGCCAGCAGTTTAGCCGACAGGGGGCGCGGGGGCTACACCTTC. It translates to CASSLADRGRGGYTF.

This rearrangement joins TRBV28 to TRBJ1-5; TRBD1 aligns across 8 bases. Losses at the gene ends were 4 bases for V and 3 bases for J; bases not matched to a gene: 5. The CDR3 runs to 15 residues. Germline values: CDR1 MDHEN, CDR2 SYDVKM. CDR3 nucleotide sequence: TGTGCCAGCAGTTCGTACAGGGGGGTCAATCAGCCCCAGCATTTT. Translation gives CASSSYRGVNQPQHF. The whole variable domain, remainder taken from reference TRBV28 and TRBJ1-5, is DVKVTQSSRYLVKRTGEKVFLECVQDMDHENMFWYRQDPGLGLRLIYFSYDVKMKEKGDIPEGYSVSREKKERFSLILESASTNQTSMYLCASSSYRGVNQPQHFGDGTRLSIL.

The chain carries TRBV7-2 and TRBJ1-1; D may be TRBD1 (5 bases). With 3 bases removed from V and 5 bases from J, the gap between germline ends came to 13 bases. There are 14 residues in the CDR3. CDR1 is SGHTA, CDR2 FQGNSA, per germline. CDR3 nucleotide sequence: TGTGCCAGCAGCTTTAGCTGGGGGGGGACTGAAGCTTTCTTT. Its translation is CASSFSWGGTEAFF.

The chain recombines TRBV6-6 with TRBJ1-5; a possible D gene is TRBD1 (6 bases). The CDR3 sequence is 16 residues long. Trimming removed 1 base at V and 7 bases at J, with 17 bases between. CDR1 and CDR2 from the germline V gene are MNHNY and SVGAGI (reference sequence). The CDR3 loop reads CASSYLSGGHRQPQHF. CDR3 nucleotides: TGTGCCAGCAGTTACTTGTCGGGGGGACACAGGCAGCCCCAGCATTTT.

The chain joins TRBV20-1 to TRBJ2-4; D unresolved. Deletions cut 3 bases from V and 0 bases from J, with 9 bases between. The germline gives CDR1 DFQATT, CDR2 SNEGSKA (reference sequence). The CDR3 has 14 amino acids. The CDR3 region is CSASPALAKNIQYF. CDR3 DNA sequence: TGCAGTGCTAGTCCAGCACTAGCCAAAAACATTCAGTACTTC.

V gene TRBV7-2 combines with J gene TRBJ2-1; 10 nucleotides agree with TRBD2. The CDR3 consists of 15 residues. V lost 1 base and J lost 8; bases outside the gene matches: 5. Germline V gives CDR1 SGHTA, CDR2 FQGNSA. Here the CDR3 DNA reads TGTACCAGCAGCTTAGAGGGACTAGCGACTGATGAGCAGTTCTTC. Amino acid sequence: CTSSLEGLATDEQFF.

In its sample, this clonotype was seen a few times. This rearrangement joins TRBV6-6 to TRBJ2-1; unclear D gene. CDR3 length equals 14 residues. V gave up 11 bases and J gave up 0 bases, with 14 bases separating them. CDR1 is MNHNY and CDR2 is SVGAGI in the germline V gene (reference sequence). The CDR3 sequence is CAVLQSSSYNEQFF. CDR3 coding DNA: TGTGCCGTACTTCAGAGCAGCTCCTACAATGAGCAGTTCTTC.

This clonotype has only a few counts. This sequence joins TRBV5-4 and TRBJ1-2; D gene unclear. The CDR3 contains 14 residues. Germline CDR1 is SGHNT and CDR2 is YYREEE (reference sequence). With 1 base removed from V and 4 bases from J, the gap between germline ends came to 11 bases. CDR3 protein: CASSLTTGSYGYTF. CDR3 in DNA: TGTGCCAGCAGCTTGACGACCGGCAGCTATGGCTACACCTTC.

The count of this clonotype is one. J is TRBJ2-4 and V is TRBV24-1, with TRBD1 matching over 7 bases. The closer fit of TRBJ2-5 to the DNA end suggests the J call may be wrong. From germline, CDR1 is KGHDR and CDR2 SFDVKD. The CDR3 length is 12 residues. This chain's CDR3 is CATIHRGETQYF. The CDR3 coding sequence is TGTGCCACCATCCACAGGGGTGAGACCCAGTACTTC.

The rearrangement links TRBV6-1 to TRBJ1-2, with TRBD1 as a possible D gene (5 bases). The V and J ends lost 5 bases and 2 bases respectively, with 21 bases between them. The CDR3 contains 17 residues. Per germline, CDR1 MNHNS and CDR2 SASEGT. CDR3 nucleotide sequence: TGTGCCAGCAGTCGTTCTATAGTCGGAGGGGAAAACTATGGCTACACCTTC. It encodes CASSRSIVGGENYGYTF.

There are a few counts of this clonotype. The chain uses TRBV3-1 and TRBJ2-3; no firm D call. This CDR3 is 13 amino acids long. From germline, CDR1 is LGHDT and CDR2 YNNKEL (reference sequence). Trimming removed 5 bases from V and 6 bases from J, with 12 bases in between. The CDR3 region is CASSSPPADTQYF. The CDR3 region has the DNA TGTGCCAGCAGCTCCCCCCCCGCGGATACGCAGTATTTT.

The CDR3 nucleotides are TGCGCCAGCAGACGTTCGCTAGCGGGGGGTGAGGAGACCCAGTACTTC. It specifies CASRRSLAGGEETQYF. The chain is built from TRBV5-1 and TRBJ2-7, with TRBD2 matching 11 bases. The J call is in doubt because the DNA end fits TRBJ2-5 better. Germline V gene lookup returns CDR1 SGHRS and CDR2 YFSETQ. This CDR3 contains 16 residues.

The chain links TRBV4-3 to TRBJ2-5; D not resolved. Per germline, CDR1 LGHNA and CDR2 YSLEER. This CDR3 is built from 13 residues. V shed 4 bases and J shed 11 bases, with 17 bases lying between them. The CDR3 loop reads CASSRDLSGEQYF. The CDR3 DNA follows: TGCGCCAGCAGCCGCGACTTATCGGGTGAGCAGTACTTC.

This clonotype appeared a few times. The chain joins TRBV15 to TRBJ1-4; TRBD1 might be the D (6 bases). In germline, CDR1 is LNHNV, CDR2 YYDKDF (reference sequence). V was pared by 8 bases and J by 5 bases, with 6 bases between. The length of the CDR3 is 11 residues. This CDR3 reads CATGGNEKLFF. CDR3 nucleotides: TGTGCCACCGGGGGCAATGAAAAACTGTTTTTT. Supplemented by reference TRBV15 and TRBJ1-4, the full variable domain reads DAMVIQNPRYQVTQFGKPVTLSCSQTLNHNVMYWYQQKSSQAPKLLFHYYDKDFNNEADTPDNFQSRRPNTSFCFLDIRSPGLGDTAMYLCATGGNEKLFFGSGTQLSVL.

V usage is TRBV27 and J usage is TRBJ1-6, with D maybe TRBD1 (5 bases). V lost 5 bases to trimming and J lost 6 bases, with 14 bases between them. Per the germline V gene, CDR1 is MNHEY and CDR2 is SMNVEV (reference sequence). CDR3 length: 15 amino acids. CDR3 region: CASSHGTALNSPLHF. CDR3 sequence (DNA): TGTGCCAGCAGTCACGGGACGGCCCTTAATTCACCCCTCCACTTT.

The chain recombines TRBV20-1 with TRBJ2-7, with D tentatively TRBD2 (5 bases). The J call may be in error: the DNA end matches TRBJ2-5 better. This CDR3 contains 14 residues. Germline V gene lookup returns CDR1 DFQATT and CDR2 SNEGSKA (reference sequence). CDR3 amino acids: CSARQSTRRETQYF. CDR3 in DNA: TGCAGTGCTAGGCAGTCAACACGGAGGGAGACCCAGTACTTC.